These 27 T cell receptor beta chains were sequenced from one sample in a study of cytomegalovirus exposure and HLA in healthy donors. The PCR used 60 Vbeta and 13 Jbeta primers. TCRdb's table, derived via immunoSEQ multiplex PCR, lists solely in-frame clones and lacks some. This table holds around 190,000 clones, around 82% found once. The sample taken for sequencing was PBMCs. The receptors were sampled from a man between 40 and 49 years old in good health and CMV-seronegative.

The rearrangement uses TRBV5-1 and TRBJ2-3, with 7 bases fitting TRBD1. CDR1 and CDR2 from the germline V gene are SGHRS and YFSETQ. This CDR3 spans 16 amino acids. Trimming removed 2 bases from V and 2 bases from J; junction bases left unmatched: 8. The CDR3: CASSFSTGPVTDTQYF. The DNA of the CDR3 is TGCGCCAGCAGCTTTTCGACAGGGCCGGTCACAGATACGCAGTATTTT.

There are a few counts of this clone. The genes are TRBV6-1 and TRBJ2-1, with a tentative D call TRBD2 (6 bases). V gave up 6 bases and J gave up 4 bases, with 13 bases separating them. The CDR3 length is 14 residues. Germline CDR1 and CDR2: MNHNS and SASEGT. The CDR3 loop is CASRQGTHYNEQFF. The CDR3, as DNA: TGTGCCAGCAGGCAAGGGACTCATTACAATGAGCAGTTCTTC.

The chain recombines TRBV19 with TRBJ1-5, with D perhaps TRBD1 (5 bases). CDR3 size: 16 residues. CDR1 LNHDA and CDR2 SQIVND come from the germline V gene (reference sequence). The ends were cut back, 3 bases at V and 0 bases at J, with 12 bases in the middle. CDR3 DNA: TGTGCCAGTAGTATGCAGGGATCCGATAGCAATCAGCCCCAGCATTTT. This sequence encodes CASSMQGSDSNQPQHF. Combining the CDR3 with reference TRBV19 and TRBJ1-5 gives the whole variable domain DGGITQSPKYLFRKEGQNVTLSCEQNLNHDAMYWYRQDPGQGLRLIYYSQIVNDFQKGDIAEGYSVSREKKESFPLTVTSAQKNPTAFYLCASSMQGSDSNQPQHFGDGTRLSIL.

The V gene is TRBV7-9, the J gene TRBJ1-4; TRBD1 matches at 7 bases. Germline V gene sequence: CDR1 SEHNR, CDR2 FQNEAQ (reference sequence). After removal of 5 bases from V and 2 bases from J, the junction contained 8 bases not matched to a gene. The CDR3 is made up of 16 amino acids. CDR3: CASSTAPGQTNEKLFF. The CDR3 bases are TGTGCCAGCAGCACCGCACCGGGACAGACTAATGAAAAACTGTTTTTT.

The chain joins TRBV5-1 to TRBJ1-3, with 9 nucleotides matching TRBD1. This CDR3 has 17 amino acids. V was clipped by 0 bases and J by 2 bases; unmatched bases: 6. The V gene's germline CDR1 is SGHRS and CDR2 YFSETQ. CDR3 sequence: CASSLGTGASAGNTIYF. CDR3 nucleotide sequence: TGCGCCAGCAGCTTGGGGACAGGGGCGTCCGCTGGAAACACCATATATTTT.

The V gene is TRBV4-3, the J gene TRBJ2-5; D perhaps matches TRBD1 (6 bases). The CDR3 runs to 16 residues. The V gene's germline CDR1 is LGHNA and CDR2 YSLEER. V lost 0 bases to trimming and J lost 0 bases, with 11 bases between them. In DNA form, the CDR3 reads TGCGCCAGCAGCCAAGATAGGACAGTGTACCAAGAGACCCAGTACTTC. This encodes CASSQDRTVYQETQYF.

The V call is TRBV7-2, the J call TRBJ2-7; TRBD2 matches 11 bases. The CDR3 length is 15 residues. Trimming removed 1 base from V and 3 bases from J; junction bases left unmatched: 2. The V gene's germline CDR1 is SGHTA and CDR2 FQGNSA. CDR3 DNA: TGTGCCAGCAGCTTAGGGGGGACTAGCGGCTACGAGCAGTACTTC. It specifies CASSLGGTSGYEQYF.

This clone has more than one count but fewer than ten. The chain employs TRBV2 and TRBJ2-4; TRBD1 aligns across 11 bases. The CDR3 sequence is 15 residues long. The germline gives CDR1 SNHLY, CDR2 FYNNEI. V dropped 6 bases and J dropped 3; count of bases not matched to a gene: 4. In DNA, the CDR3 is TGTGCCAGCAGGGACAGGGGGCTAGGCAAAAACATTCAGTACTTC. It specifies CASRDRGLGKNIQYF.

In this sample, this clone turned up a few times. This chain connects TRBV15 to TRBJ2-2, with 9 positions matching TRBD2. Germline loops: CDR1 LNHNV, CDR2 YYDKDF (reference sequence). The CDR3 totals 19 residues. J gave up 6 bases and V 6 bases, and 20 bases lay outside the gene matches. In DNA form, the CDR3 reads TGTGCCACCAGAGCGGGAGGACTAGCAACCCCGGGTGGTGCCGGGGAGCTGTTTTTT. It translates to CATRAGGLATPGGAGELFF.

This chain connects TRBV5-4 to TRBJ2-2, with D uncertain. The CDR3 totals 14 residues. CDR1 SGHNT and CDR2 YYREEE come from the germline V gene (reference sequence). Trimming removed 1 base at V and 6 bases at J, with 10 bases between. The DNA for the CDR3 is TGTGCCAGCAGCTTGTATTCCGGGTCCGGGGAGCTGTTTTTT. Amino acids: CASSLYSGSGELFF.

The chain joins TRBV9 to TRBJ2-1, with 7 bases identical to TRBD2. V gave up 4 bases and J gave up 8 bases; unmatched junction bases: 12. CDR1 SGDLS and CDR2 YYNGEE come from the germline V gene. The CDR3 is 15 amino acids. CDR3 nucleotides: TGTGCCAGCAGCCTTGGACTAGGGTCGGGGGATGAGCAGTTCTTC. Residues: CASSLGLGSGDEQFF.

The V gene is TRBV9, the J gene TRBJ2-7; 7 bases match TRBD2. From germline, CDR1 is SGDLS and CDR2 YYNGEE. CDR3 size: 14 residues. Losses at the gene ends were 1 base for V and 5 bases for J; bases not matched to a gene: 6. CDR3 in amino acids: CASSVLGGPDEQYF. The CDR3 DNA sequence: TGTGCCAGCAGCGTACTGGGAGGGCCCGACGAGCAGTACTTC.

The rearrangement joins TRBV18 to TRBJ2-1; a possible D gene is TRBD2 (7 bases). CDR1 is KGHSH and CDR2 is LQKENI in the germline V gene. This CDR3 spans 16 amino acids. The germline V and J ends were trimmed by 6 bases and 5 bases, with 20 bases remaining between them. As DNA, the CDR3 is TGTGCCAGCTCGCCCCTCGGGGGGCCCCCCCACAATGAGCAGTTCTTC. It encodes CASSPLGGPPHNEQFF.

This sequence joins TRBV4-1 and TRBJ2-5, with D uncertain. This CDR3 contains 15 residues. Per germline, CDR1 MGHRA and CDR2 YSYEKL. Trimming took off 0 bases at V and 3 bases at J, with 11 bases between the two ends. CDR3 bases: TGCGCCAGCAGCCAAGAAGCCAGCGAGAAAGAGACCCAGTACTTC. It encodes CASSQEASEKETQYF.

The CDR3: CASSDSSRDLRGYTF. CDR3 coding DNA: TGTGCCAGCAGTGACTCGAGCAGGGATCTCCGGGGCTACACCTTC. The chain recombines TRBV6-4 with TRBJ1-2, with D tentatively TRBD1 (5 bases). Germline loops: CDR1 MRHNA, CDR2 SNTAGT. Trimming left V 0 bases short and J 8 bases short, with 16 bases between. The CDR3 loop spans 15 amino acids.

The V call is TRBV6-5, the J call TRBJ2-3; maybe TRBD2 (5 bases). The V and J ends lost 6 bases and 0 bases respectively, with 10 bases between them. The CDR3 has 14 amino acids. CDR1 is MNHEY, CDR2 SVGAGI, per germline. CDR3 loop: CASSPGISTDTQYF. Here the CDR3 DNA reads TGTGCCAGCAGCCCCGGGATAAGCACAGATACGCAGTATTTT.

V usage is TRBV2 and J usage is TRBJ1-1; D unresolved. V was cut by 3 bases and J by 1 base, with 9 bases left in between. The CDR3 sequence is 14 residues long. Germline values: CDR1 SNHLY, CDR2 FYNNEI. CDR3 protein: CASSETPGNTEAFF. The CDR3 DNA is TGTGCCAGCAGTGAGACTCCTGGGAACACTGAAGCTTTCTTT. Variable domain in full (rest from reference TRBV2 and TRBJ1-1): EPEVTQTPSHQVTQMGQEVILRCVPISNHLYFYWYRQILGQKVEFLVSFYNNEISEKSEIFDDQFSVERPDGSNFTLKIRSTKLEDSAMYFCASSETPGNTEAFFGQGTRLTVV.

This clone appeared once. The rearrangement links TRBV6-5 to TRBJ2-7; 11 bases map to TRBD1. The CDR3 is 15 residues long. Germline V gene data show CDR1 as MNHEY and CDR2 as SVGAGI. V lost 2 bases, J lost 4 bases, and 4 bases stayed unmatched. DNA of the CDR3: TGTGCCAGCAGTTACACAGGACAGGGGGCTTACGAGCAGTACTTC. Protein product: CASSYTGQGAYEQYF.

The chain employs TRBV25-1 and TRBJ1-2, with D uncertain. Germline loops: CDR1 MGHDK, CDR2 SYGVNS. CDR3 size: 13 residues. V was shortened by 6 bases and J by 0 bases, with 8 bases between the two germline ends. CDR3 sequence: CASSDTANYGYTF. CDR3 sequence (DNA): TGTGCCAGCAGCGACACTGCTAACTATGGCTACACCTTC.

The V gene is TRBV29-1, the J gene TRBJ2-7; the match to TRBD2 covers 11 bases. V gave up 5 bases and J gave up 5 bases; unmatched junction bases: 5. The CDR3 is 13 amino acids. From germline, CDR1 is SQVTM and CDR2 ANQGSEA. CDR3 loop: CSVFVAGGNEQYF. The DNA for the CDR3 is TGCAGCGTTTTTGTAGCGGGGGGGAACGAGCAGTACTTC.

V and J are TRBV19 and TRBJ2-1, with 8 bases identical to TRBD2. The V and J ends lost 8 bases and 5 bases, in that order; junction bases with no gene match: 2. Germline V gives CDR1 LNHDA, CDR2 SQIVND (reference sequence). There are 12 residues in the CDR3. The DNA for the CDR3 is TGTGCCAGTGGCGGGAGGCACAATGAGCAGTTCTTC. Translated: CASGGRHNEQFF.

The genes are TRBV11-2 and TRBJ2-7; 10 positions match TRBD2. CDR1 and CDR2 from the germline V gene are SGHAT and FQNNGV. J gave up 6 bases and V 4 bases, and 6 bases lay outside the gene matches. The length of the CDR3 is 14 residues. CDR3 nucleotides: TGTGCCAGCAGCTCCTCTAGCGGGGGAGGCGAGCAGTACTTC. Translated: CASSSSSGGGEQYF.

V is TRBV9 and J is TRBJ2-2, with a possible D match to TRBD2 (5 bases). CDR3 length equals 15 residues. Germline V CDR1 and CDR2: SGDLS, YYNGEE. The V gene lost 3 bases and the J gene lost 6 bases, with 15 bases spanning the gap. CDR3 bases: TGTGCCAGCAGCGCCCCCGGAAAGGAGGCCGGGGAGCTGTTTTTT. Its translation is CASSAPGKEAGELFF.

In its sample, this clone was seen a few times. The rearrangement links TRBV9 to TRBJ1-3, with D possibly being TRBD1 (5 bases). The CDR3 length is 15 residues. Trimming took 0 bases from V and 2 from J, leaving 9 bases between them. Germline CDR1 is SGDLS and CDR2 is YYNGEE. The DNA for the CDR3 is TGTGCCAGCAGCGTAGAGGGGCAGGCTGGAAACACCATATATTTT. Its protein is CASSVEGQAGNTIYF.

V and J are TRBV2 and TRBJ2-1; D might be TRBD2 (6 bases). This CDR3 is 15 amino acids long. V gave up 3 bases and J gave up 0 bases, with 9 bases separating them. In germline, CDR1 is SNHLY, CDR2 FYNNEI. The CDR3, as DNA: TGTGCCAGCAGTGAGGTAGCGGCCTCCTACAATGAGCAGTTCTTC. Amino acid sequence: CASSEVAASYNEQFF.

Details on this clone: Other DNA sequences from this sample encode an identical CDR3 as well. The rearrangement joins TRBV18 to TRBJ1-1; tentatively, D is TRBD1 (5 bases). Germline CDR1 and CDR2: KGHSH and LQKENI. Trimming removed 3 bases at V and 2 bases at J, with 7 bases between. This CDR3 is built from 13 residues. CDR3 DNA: TGTGCCAGCTCACCCGGGGGAAACACTGAAGCTTTCTTT. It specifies CASSPGGNTEAFF.

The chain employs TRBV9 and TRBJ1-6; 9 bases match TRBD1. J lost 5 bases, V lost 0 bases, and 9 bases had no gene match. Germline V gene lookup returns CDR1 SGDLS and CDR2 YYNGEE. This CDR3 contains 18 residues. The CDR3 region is CASSVGLVQGADNSPLHF. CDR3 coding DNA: TGTGCCAGCAGCGTAGGGTTGGTACAGGGGGCCGATAATTCACCCCTCCACTTT.